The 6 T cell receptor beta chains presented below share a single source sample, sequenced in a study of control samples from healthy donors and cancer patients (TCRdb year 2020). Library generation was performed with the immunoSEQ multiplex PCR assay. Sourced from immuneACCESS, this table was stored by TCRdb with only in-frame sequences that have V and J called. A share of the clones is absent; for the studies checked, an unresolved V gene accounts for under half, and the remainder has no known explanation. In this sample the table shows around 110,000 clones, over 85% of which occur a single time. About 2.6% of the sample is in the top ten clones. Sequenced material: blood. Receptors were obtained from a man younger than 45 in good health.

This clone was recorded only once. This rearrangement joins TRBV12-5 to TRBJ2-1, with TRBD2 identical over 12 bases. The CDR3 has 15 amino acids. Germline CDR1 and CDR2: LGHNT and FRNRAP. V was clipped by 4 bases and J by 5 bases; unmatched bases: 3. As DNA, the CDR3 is TGTGCTAGTGGTTGGGGACTAGCGGGCGACAATGAGCAGTTCTTC. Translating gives CASGWGLAGDNEQFF.

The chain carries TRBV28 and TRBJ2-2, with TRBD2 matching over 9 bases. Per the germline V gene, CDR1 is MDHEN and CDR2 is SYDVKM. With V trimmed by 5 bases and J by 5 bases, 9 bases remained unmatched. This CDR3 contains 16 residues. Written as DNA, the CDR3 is TGTGCCAGCAGTGCCCCCTGGCGGGGGGGAACCGGGGAGCTGTTTTTT. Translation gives CASSAPWRGGTGELFF.

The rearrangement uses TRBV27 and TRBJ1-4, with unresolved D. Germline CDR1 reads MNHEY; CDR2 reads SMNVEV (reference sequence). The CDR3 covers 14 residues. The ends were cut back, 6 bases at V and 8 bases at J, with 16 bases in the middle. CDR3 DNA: TGTGCCAGCAGCCCTGACAAGCTTAGAGAAAAACTGTTTTTT. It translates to CASSPDKLREKLFF. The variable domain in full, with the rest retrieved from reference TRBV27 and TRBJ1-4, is EAQVTQNPRYLITVTGKKLTVTCSQNMNHEYMSWYRQDPGLGLRQIYYSMNVEVTDKGDVPEGYKVSRKEKRNFPLILESPSPNQTSLYFCASSPDKLREKLFFGSGTQLSVL.

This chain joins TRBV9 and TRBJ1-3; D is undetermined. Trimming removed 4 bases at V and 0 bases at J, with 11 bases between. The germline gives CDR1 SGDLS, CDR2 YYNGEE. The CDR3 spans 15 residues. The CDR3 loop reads CASSPHRDSGNTIYF. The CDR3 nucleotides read TGTGCCAGCAGCCCCCACAGAGACTCTGGAAACACCATATATTTT.

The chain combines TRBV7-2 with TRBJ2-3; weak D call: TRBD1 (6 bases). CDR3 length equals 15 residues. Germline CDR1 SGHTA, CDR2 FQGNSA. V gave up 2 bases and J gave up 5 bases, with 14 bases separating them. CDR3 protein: CASSLRGGGRDTQYF. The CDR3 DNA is TGTGCCAGCAGCTTAAGAGGGGGTGGGCGAGATACGCAGTATTTT.

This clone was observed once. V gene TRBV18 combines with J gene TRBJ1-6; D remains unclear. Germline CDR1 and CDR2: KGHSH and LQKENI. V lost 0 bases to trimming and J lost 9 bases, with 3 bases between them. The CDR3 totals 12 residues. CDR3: CASSPPGSPLHF. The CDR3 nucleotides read TGTGCCAGCTCACCACCTGGTTCACCCCTCCACTTT.